The 10 T cell receptor beta chains below come from one sample, sequenced in a study of a mutant IDH1 vaccine in newly diagnosed glioma. Sequencing was performed with immunoSEQ multiplex PCR; in TCRdb, only in-frame clones are kept and a portion is missing. The data contain about 40,000 clones, approximately 90% of them singletons. The time point here: week 5, during vaccination. Doses consisted of 300 ug of mutant IDH1 20-mer peptide each, paired with topical imiquimod. These receptors have no identified antigens. The material was PBMCs, obtained from a glioma patient whose treatment included an IDH1 peptide vaccine. These receptors originate from a man between 50 and 59 years old with glioma.

The chain carries TRBV7-9 and TRBJ2-7, with no clear D. Per germline, CDR1 SEHNR and CDR2 FQNEAQ (reference sequence). The CDR3 sequence is 13 residues long. Trimming left V 7 bases short and J 2 bases short, with 12 bases between. CDR3 sequence: CASTGGRTYEQYF. CDR3 bases: TGTGCCAGCACCGGCGGCAGGACCTACGAGCAGTACTTC.

This chain joins TRBV28 and TRBJ1-1; D is possibly TRBD1 (6 bases). There are 14 residues in the CDR3. Germline V CDR1 and CDR2: MDHEN, SYDVKM. Trimming took off 7 bases at V and 7 bases at J, with 19 bases between the two ends. CDR3 sequence: CASTSLGHRSEAFF. The CDR3 region has the DNA TGTGCCAGCACTAGCTTGGGACACCGGAGTGAAGCTTTCTTT.

This chain connects TRBV29-1 to TRBJ1-4, with D maybe TRBD1 (6 bases). This CDR3 spans 13 amino acids. Germline V CDR1 and CDR2: SQVTM, ANQGSEA. Between the trimmed V and J ends, which lost 5 bases and 8 bases, there was a span of 15 bases. The CDR3 protein is CSVLTGGAEKLFF. The CDR3 region has the DNA TGCAGCGTTCTTACTGGGGGCGCGGAAAAACTGTTTTTT. Full variable domain (remainder filled in from reference TRBV29-1 and TRBJ1-4): SAVISQKPSRDICQRGTSLTIQCQVDSQVTMMFWYRQQPGQSLTLIATANQGSEATYESGFVIDKFPISRPNLTFSTLTVSNMSPEDSSIYLCSVLTGGAEKLFFGSGTQLSVL.

The gene calls are TRBV2 and TRBJ1-3; D is uncertain. This CDR3 spans 16 amino acids. Between the trimmed V and J ends, which lost 4 bases and 3 bases, there was a span of 16 bases. From germline, CDR1 is SNHLY and CDR2 FYNNEI. In DNA, the CDR3 is TGTGCCAGCAGTGCCACAGTCCCCCCTCGTGGAAACACCATATATTTT. Its protein product is CASSATVPPRGNTIYF.

This clone was detected once. This chain links TRBV18 with TRBJ2-5; 8 bases match TRBD2. CDR1 is KGHSH, CDR2 LQKENI, per germline. V was pared by 4 bases and J by 4 bases, with 11 bases of the junction left unmatched. The length of the CDR3 is 16 residues. The CDR3 sequence is CASSRGSGASGETQYF. The CDR3 bases are TGTGCCAGCTCACGGGGTAGCGGGGCCTCCGGAGAGACCCAGTACTTC.

The count of this clone is one. The rearrangement joins TRBV6-5 to TRBJ2-7, with D possibly being TRBD1 or TRBD2 (5 bases each). The CDR3 runs to 15 residues. V lost 5 bases to trimming and J lost 5 bases, with 19 bases between them. Germline CDR1 reads MNHEY; CDR2 reads SVGAGI. CDR3 DNA: TGTGCCAGCAGTCCTTCTGGGACGGCCATCGACGAGCAGTACTTC. This codes for CASSPSGTAIDEQYF.

The chain employs TRBV9 and TRBJ1-1; weak D call: TRBD1 (6 bases). The germline V gene has CDR1 SGDLS and CDR2 YYNGEE. V was cut by 3 bases and J by 4 bases, with 16 bases left in between. The CDR3 runs 15 residues. This CDR3 is CASSAGGRVGTEAFF. The CDR3 DNA follows: TGTGCCAGCAGCGCCGGGGGCAGGGTCGGCACTGAAGCTTTCTTT.

The V call is TRBV11-2, the J call TRBJ2-5; D gene uncertain. With 0 bases removed from V and 9 bases from J, the gap between germline ends came to 8 bases. The CDR3 extends over 12 amino acids. Germline assignment: CDR1 SGHAT and CDR2 FQNNGV. CDR3 sequence (DNA): TGTGCCAGCAGCTTAGAGTTGGTGGCCCAGTACTTC. Translation gives CASSLELVAQYF.

The chain recombines TRBV2 with TRBJ1-5; D unresolved. The germline V and J ends were trimmed by 6 bases and 1 base, with 16 bases remaining between them. Per germline, CDR1 SNHLY and CDR2 FYNNEI. The CDR3 runs 16 residues. In DNA, the CDR3 is TGTGCCAGCAGCCCCGAATTAGCGCTCAGCAATCAGCCCCAGCATTTT. Residues: CASSPELALSNQPQHF.

The chain joins TRBV18 to TRBJ1-2; TRBD1 might be the D (6 bases). The germline V and J ends were trimmed by 6 bases and 4 bases, with 12 bases remaining between them. The CDR3 consists of 13 residues. Germline V gives CDR1 KGHSH, CDR2 LQKENI. Here the CDR3 reads CASSLRDIYGYTF. CDR3 DNA: TGTGCCAGCTCTCTCAGGGACATCTATGGCTACACCTTC. Filled out from reference TRBV18 and TRBJ1-2, the complete variable domain reads NAGVMQNPRHLVRRRGQEARLRCSPMKGHSHVYWYRQLPEEGLKFMVYLQKENIIDESGMPKERFSAEFPKEGPSILRIQQVVRGDSAAYFCASSLRDIYGYTFGSGTRLTVV.